This T cell receptor (beta chain) originates from a study of T cell responses to AZD1222 COVID-19 vaccine. J lost 3 bases, V lost 5 bases, and 4 bases had no gene match. CDR1 is MDHEN and CDR2 is SYDVKM in the germline V gene. The CDR3 covers 15 residues. The protocol was immunoSEQ multiplex PCR, while the TCRdb copy is restricted to in-frame clones and leaves out a portion. The repertoire consists of some 150,000 clones, with approximately 94% occurring once and the leading ten covering more than 8%. This chain joins TRBV28 and TRBJ2-3; 11 nucleotides agree with TRBD2. The receptor's source is an adult in good health. Sequenced material: peripheral blood, taken on day 0 of AZD1222 vaccination. The CDR3 coding sequence is TGTGCCAGCAGTCTAGCGGGGGGCCCAACAGATACGCAGTATTTT. It codes for CASSLAGGPTDTQYF.